A single sample is the source of the 2 T cell receptor beta chains below, sequenced in a study of CD8 T cells in Susac syndrome. RNA in amounts of roughly 0.5 to 1 ug was reverse transcribed with random hexamers. TCRdb re-called the immunoSEQ multiplex PCR reads with MiXCR, one entry per CDR3 protein. This table holds about 150,000 distinct CDR3 sequences, 90% to 95% found once. Input material: CD8+ T cells from PBMCs. Receptors were obtained from a human donor with multiple sclerosis.

This clonotype showed up just once. This chain links TRBV27 with TRBJ1-5; D gene uncertain. CDR1 and CDR2 (germline): MNHEY, SMNVEV (reference sequence). This CDR3 comprises 13 residues. The V and J ends lost 6 bases and 2 bases respectively, with 8 bases between them. CDR3 protein: CASSLHGNQPQHF. The DNA for the CDR3 is TGTGCCAGCAGCCTACATGGCAATCAGCCCCAGCATTTT.

This chain connects TRBV5-1 to TRBJ1-2, with D perhaps TRBD1 (6 bases). The CDR3 totals 13 residues. Germline V gene sequence: CDR1 SGHRS, CDR2 YFSETQ. Deletions cut 2 bases from V and 2 bases from J, with 7 bases between. The CDR3 region has the DNA TGCGCCAGCAGCTTCAGGGGAAACTATGGCTACACCTTC. Translation: CASSFRGNYGYTF.